These T cell receptor beta chains were read from a single sample in a study of cytomegalovirus exposure and HLA in healthy donors. Produced via immunoSEQ multiplex PCR; TCRdb's table is partial and in-frame only. The sample consists of 45,000 to 65,000 clones, approximately 75% of them appearing once. The sequencing input was PBMCs. All receptors come from a woman in her thirties or forties in good health and CMV-seropositive. CDR3s include the opening cysteine and the closing phenylalanine or tryptophan. D genes are given only for firm matches. A row's size may be missing; if present it is once, few, many or a size class.

v_call	d_call	clone_size	j_call	cdr3_nt	cdr3_aa
TRBV4-1	NA	once	TRBJ1-2	TGCGCCAGCAGCCAGCCCGGGGTAAGCTATGGCTACACCTTC	CASSQPGVSYGYTF
TRBV4-2	TRBD1	NA	TRBJ1-4	TGTGCCAGCAGCCCGACAGGGGGTCATGATGAAAAACTGTTTTTT	CASSPTGGHDEKLFF
TRBV6-6	TRBD1	NA	TRBJ1-2	TGTGCCAGCATCCCTACTCGGGCCAGGGGGGACGGCTACACCTTC	CASIPTRARGDGYTF
TRBV5-4	NA	NA	TRBJ1-2	TGTGCCAGCAGCTTCCAGGGAGGCTACACCTTC	CASSFQGGYTF
TRBV6-5	TRBD1	NA	TRBJ2-7	TGTGCCAGCACCCCAGGACAGGGATCGTTCGAGCAGTACTTC	CASTPGQGSFEQYF
TRBV29-1	TRBD1	NA	TRBJ1-3	TGCAGCGTTGTGGGGGACAGCTCTGGAAACACCATATATTTT	CSVVGDSSGNTIYF
TRBV29-1	NA	NA	TRBJ1-4	TGCAGCGTTTTTCTAGGCCCGCCCGGGAAAAGTAATGAAAAACTGTTTTTT	CSVFLGPPGKSNEKLFF
TRBV12-5	TRBD1	once	TRBJ2-5	TGTGCTAGTGGCACCGGGACAGGGACGGCAGAGACCCAGTACTTC	CASGTGTGTAETQYF
TRBV7-9	TRBD1	NA	TRBJ1-4	TGTGCCAGCAGCTCGTGGACAGGGAATAATGAAAAACTGTTTTTT	CASSSWTGNNEKLFF
TRBV2	NA	NA	TRBJ1-2	TGTGCCAGCAGCCCAGGACAGCCCTTTGGCTACACCTTC	CASSPGQPFGYTF
TRBV5-5	NA	NA	TRBJ1-3	TGTGCCAGCAGCTTCCGCCAGACTTCTGGAAACACCATATATTTT	CASSFRQTSGNTIYF
TRBV30	TRBD1	NA	TRBJ1-5	TGTGCCTGGAGTCCCGGACAGGTGGAGAATCAGCCCCAGCATTTT	CAWSPGQVENQPQHF
TRBV11-2	NA	NA	TRBJ2-1	TGTGCCAGCAGCTTAGATGGTTGGGGGGGGCCTGGCAATGAGCAGTTCTTC	CASSLDGWGGPGNEQFF
TRBV6-1	TRBD1	NA	TRBJ2-7	TGTGCCAGCAGGGACAGGGGCGGAGGCGAGCAGTACTTC	CASRDRGGGEQYF
TRBV30	TRBD2	NA	TRBJ2-1	TGTGCCTGGAGTCACGGAATAGCGGGGGGGTACGTAAGTGAGCAGTTCTTC	CAWSHGIAGGYVSEQFF
TRBV7-3	TRBD2	once	TRBJ2-2	TGTGCCAGCAGCTTGCCCGGGACTAGCGGGGAAGCCGGGGAGCTGTTTTTT	CASSLPGTSGEAGELFF
TRBV25-1	NA	NA	TRBJ2-7	TGTGCCAGCAGTGAATATTTGGAGCCCTACGAGCAGTACTTC	CASSEYLEPYEQYF
TRBV7-2	TRBD1	once	TRBJ2-1	TGTGCCAGCATCAGGGGGTATGAGCAGTTCTTC	CASIRGYEQFF
TRBV19	TRBD1	NA	TRBJ1-6	TGTGCCAGTATGGGACAGGGGGCCAGTTCACCCCTCCACTTT	CASMGQGASSPLHF
TRBV4-1	NA	NA	TRBJ1-2	TGCGCCAGCAGCCAAGATACAGATTATGGCTACACCTTC	CASSQDTDYGYTF
TRBV5-6	NA	NA	TRBJ2-7	TGTGCCAGCAGGGGGTGGGGGCGCACCGAGCAGTACTTC	CASRGWGRTEQYF
TRBV7-8	TRBD2	NA	TRBJ2-5	TGTGCCAGCAGCTCACTCCTTCGGGGGGGGACCGAAGAGACCCAGTACTTC	CASSSLLRGGTEETQYF
TRBV6-5	NA	NA	TRBJ1-1	TGTGCCAGCAGTTACTCGAGCACCGGGAACACTGAAGCTTTCTTT	CASSYSSTGNTEAFF
TRBV30	TRBD1	NA	TRBJ1-5	TGTGCCTGGAGGGGACAGGGCGGGTATCAGCCCCAGCATTTT	CAWRGQGGYQPQHF
TRBV5-6	NA	few	TRBJ2-7	TGTGCCAGCAGCTCCGCTGCTTGGGCAGCTACCTACGAGCAGTACTTC	CASSSAAWAATYEQYF
TRBV6-5	NA	NA	TRBJ2-1	TGTGCCAGCAGGAGTAGCCTCTACAATGAGCAGTTCTTC	CASRSSLYNEQFF
TRBV7-8	TRBD2	once	TRBJ2-1	TGTGCCTGCAGCTTACCCTACCCAGAGCGGGGGACGAGTGAGCAGTTCTTC	CACSLPYPERGTSEQFF
TRBV4-1	NA	NA	TRBJ1-2	TGCGCCAGCAGCCAAGTTTCAGGACCTATCAGCGGCCACACCTTC	CASSQVSGPISGHTF
TRBV4-2	NA	NA	TRBJ2-2	TGTGCCAGCAGCCTTAGCCGTTTGACCGGGGAGCTGTTTTTT	CASSLSRLTGELFF
TRBV30	NA	once	TRBJ2-7	TGTGCCTGGAGTGGCCTAAAAATCTCCTACGAGCAGTACTTC	CAWSGLKISYEQYF
TRBV5-1	NA	NA	TRBJ2-3	TGCGCCAGCAGCTTGATGTCAGGCACAGATACGCAGTATTTT	CASSLMSGTDTQYF
TRBV5-1	NA	NA	TRBJ1-4	TGCGCCAGCGCAGACAGCTTTAATGAAAAACTGTTTTTT	CASADSFNEKLFF
TRBV21-1	NA	NA	TRBJ2-4	TGTGCCAGCAGCAAAGGGTCGGGGGGGCAGGACATTCAGTACTTC	CASSKGSGGQDIQYF
TRBV5-1	TRBD1	NA	TRBJ2-7	TGCGCCAGCAGCTTCGATCCGGGACAGGGGGCCTACGAGCAGTACTTC	CASSFDPGQGAYEQYF
TRBV10-3	TRBD1	NA	TRBJ2-1	TGTGCCAGCGAGGCCGGGACAGGGGAGGGTACGATAGACAATGAGCAGTTCTTC	CASEAGTGEGTIDNEQFF
TRBV5-1	NA	few	TRBJ1-3	TGCGCCAGCAGCTTGGGAGGGTGGTCTGGAAACACCATATATTTT	CASSLGGWSGNTIYF
TRBV11-2	NA	NA	TRBJ1-5	TGTGCCAGCAGCTTTAACAGGAATAGCAATCAGCCCCAGCATTTT	CASSFNRNSNQPQHF
TRBV7-6	NA	NA	TRBJ2-1	TGTGCCAGCAGCTTAAGTTCGGCCCCACGGGGCAATGAGCAGTTCTTC	CASSLSSAPRGNEQFF
TRBV6-1	NA	NA	TRBJ1-6	TGTGCCAGCAGGGGCAGGGGAGATAATTCACCCCTCCACTTT	CASRGRGDNSPLHF
TRBV4-2	NA	NA	TRBJ2-1	TGTGCCAGCAGCCAAGAGACGGCAGGGTACAATGAGCAGTTCTTC	CASSQETAGYNEQFF
TRBV19	NA	NA	TRBJ2-1	TGTGCCAGTAGTTCGCTCCTCCGGGGGGCAAGCAATGAGCAGTTCTTC	CASSSLLRGASNEQFF
TRBV27	NA	once	TRBJ2-7	TGTGCCAGCAGTTTATTCAGATTAACAACCTACGAGCAGTACTTC	CASSLFRLTTYEQYF
TRBV11-2	TRBD2	NA	TRBJ2-5	TGTGCCAGCAGCTCCCTGGCGGGGGGACGGGGAGAGCAGTACTTC	CASSSLAGGRGEQYF
TRBV2	TRBD1	NA	TRBJ2-2	TGTGCCAGCAAGGGACAGGGAGTCGTCGGGGAGCTGTTTTTT	CASKGQGVVGELFF
TRBV7-9	TRBD1	NA	TRBJ2-2	TGTGCCAGCAGCTTAAAACAGGGGGGATCTAACACCGGGGAGCTGTTTTTT	CASSLKQGGSNTGELFF
TRBV6-4	NA	few	TRBJ2-3	TGTGCCAGCAGTACAGGGAAGGACGCAGATACGCAGTATTTT	CASSTGKDADTQYF
TRBV7-6	NA	few	TRBJ2-5	TGTGCCAGCAGCTTAGGCACGCGGGTCGAGACCCAGTACTTC	CASSLGTRVETQYF
TRBV6-1	TRBD1	NA	TRBJ2-7	TGTGCCATCTCACGGGACAGGGGTTACGAGCAGTACTTC	CAISRDRGYEQYF
TRBV5-1	NA	NA	TRBJ2-7	TGCGCCAGCAGCTCCCTACAGGGCAACGAGCAGTACTTC	CASSSLQGNEQYF
TRBV5-1	TRBD2	once	TRBJ2-2	TGCGCCAGCAGCTTGGGGCGGGGGGCGAACACCGGGGAGCTGTTTTTT	CASSLGRGANTGELFF